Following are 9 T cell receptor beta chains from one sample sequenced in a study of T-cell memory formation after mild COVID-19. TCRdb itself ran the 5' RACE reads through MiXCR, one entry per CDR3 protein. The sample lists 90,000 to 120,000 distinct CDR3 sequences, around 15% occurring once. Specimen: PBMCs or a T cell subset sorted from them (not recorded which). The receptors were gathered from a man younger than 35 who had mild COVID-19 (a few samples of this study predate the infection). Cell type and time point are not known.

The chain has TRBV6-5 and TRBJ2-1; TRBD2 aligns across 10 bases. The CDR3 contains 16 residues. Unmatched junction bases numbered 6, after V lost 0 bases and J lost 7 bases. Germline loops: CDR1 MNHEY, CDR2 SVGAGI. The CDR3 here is CASSYSSGGAGNEQFF. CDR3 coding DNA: TGTGCCAGCAGTTACTCAAGCGGGGGGGCTGGGAATGAGCAGTTCTTC.

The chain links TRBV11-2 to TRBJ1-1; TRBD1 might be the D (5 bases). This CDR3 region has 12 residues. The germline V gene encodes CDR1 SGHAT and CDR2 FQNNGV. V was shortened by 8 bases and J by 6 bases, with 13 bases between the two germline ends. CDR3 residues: CASAQGGSEAFF. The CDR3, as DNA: TGTGCCAGCGCCCAGGGAGGATCTGAAGCTTTCTTT. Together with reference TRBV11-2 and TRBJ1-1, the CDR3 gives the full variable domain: EAGVAQSPRYKIIEKRQSVAFWCNPISGHATLYWYQQILGQGPKLLIQFQNNGVVDDSQLPKDRFSAERLKGVDSTLKIQPAKLEDSAVYLCASAQGGSEAFFGQGTRLTVV.

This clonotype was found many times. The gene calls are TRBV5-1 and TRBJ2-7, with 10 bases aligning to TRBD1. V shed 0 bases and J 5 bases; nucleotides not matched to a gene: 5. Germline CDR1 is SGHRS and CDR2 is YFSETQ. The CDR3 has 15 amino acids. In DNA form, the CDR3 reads TGCGCCAGCAGCTTGGAGGGACAGGGGAGTGACGAGCAGTACTTC. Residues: CASSLEGQGSDEQYF.

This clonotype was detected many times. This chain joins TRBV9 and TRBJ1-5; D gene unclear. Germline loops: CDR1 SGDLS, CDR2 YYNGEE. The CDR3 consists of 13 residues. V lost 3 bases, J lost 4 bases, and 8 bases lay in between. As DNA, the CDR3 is TGTGCCAGCAGCGAGATTGGGAATCAGCCCCAGCATTTT. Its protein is CASSEIGNQPQHF.

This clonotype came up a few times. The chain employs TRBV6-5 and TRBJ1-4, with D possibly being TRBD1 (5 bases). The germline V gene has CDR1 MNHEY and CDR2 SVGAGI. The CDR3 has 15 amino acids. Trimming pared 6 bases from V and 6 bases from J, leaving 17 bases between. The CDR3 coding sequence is TGTGCCAGCAGACCCGCCGGAGGGGTGCATGAAAAACTGTTTTTT. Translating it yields CASRPAGGVHEKLFF.

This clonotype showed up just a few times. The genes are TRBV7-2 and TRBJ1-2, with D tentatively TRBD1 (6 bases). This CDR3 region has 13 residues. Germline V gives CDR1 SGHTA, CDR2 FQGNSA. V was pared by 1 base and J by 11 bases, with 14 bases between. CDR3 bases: TGTGCCAGCAGCTTAGGGGCTGTAGGGGGGTACACCTTC. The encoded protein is CASSLGAVGGYTF.

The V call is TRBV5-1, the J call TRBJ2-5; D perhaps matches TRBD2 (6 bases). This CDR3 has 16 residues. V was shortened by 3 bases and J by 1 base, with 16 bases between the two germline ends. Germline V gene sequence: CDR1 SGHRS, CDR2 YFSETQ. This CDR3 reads CASSSAIGLTQETQYF. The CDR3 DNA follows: TGCGCCAGCAGCTCGGCAATCGGACTAACCCAAGAGACCCAGTACTTC.

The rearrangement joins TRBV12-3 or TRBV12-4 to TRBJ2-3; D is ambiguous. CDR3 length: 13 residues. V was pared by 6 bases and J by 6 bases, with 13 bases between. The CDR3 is CASSFGFPDTQYF. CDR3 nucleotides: TGTGCCAGCAGCTTCGGTTTTCCGGATACGCAGTATTTT.

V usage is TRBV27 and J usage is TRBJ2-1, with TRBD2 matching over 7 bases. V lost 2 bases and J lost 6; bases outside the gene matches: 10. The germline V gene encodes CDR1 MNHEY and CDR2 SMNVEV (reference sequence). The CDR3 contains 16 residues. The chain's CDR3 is CASSLRSLAVGNEQFF. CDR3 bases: TGTGCCAGCAGTTTAAGGTCTCTAGCGGTCGGCAATGAGCAGTTCTTC.